This TCR beta chain was captured in a study of cytomegalovirus exposure and HLA in healthy donors. Study results and caveats: Researchers reportedly found TCR beta sequences accurately predicted most subjects' HLA-A and HLA-B alleles.

V was cut by 1 base and J by 9 bases, with 27 bases left in between. Germline-derived CDR1 and CDR2 are LNHNV and YYDKDF (reference sequence). This CDR3 contains 18 residues. Remarks on this clone: The target antigen is unknown.

The primer mix had 60 Vbeta and 13 Jbeta primers. Clones were sequenced by immunoSEQ multiplex PCR, and TCRdb holds only the in-frame ones, with some missing. The sample holds more than 90,000 clones; around 81% are singletons and the top ten take 0.57%. All donors participated as healthy donors of bone marrow. This rearrangement joins TRBV15 to TRBJ2-5; perhaps TRBD2 as D (6 bases). The clonotype originates from a man aged 30 to 45 in good health and CMV-seronegative. The specimen was PBMCs. The CDR3 bases are TGTGCCACCAGCAGAGGTCCGCGGGGAGGATGGGGTACTGAACCCCAGTACTTC. This gives the protein CATSRGPRGGWGTEPQYF.